The 16 T cell receptor beta chains given below trace back to one sample, sequenced in a study of CD8+ T cells in alopecia areata. Extracted from the samples, RNA was reverse transcribed into cDNA to serve as the sequencing template. Clones were read by immunoSEQ multiplex PCR, and TCRdb kept only the in-frame ones, dropping some. The repertoire yields 200,000 to 300,000 clones, none seen only once; the top ten contain about 1.2%. CD4, CD8alpha, NKG2D, NKG2ACE and other markers guided sorting of pooled cutaneous lymph node cells. Sequenced sample: CD4+ T cells sorted from a lymph node. These receptors all come from a C3H/HeJ mouse with alopecia areata. This strain's MHC haplotype is H2-k.

This clone was found a few times. The gene names given are mouse names. The read is 4 residues too short to cover the CDR3 end, so that end is filled in from the germline J gene. The chain recombines TRBV31 with TRBJ2-3; 8 bases are a match to TRBD1. The CDR3 totals 16 residues. Germline V lookup: CDR1 GKSSPN, CDR2 SITVG. The ends lost 0 bases at V and 1 base at J; junction bases unmatched: 6. The covered CDR3 bases are TGTGCCTGGAGTCTAGGCAGGGGGCAGGGTGCAGAA. Its protein is CAWSLGRGQGAE. The whole CDR3 reads CAWSLGRGQGAETLYF.

This clone has only a few counts. The germline and genes are mouse ones. Read data end 4 residues before the CDR3 end; the end is taken from the germline J gene. This rearrangement joins TRBV5 to TRBJ2-5, with D possibly being TRBD1 (7 bases). Per the germline V gene, CDR1 is LGHNA and CDR2 is YNLKQL (reference sequence). CDR3 size: 16 residues. Partial CDR3 DNA: TGTGCCAGCAGCCAAGAAAGCCCAGGGGGGAGGGAC. It specifies CASSQESPGGRD. The complete CDR3 sequence is CASSQESPGGRDTQYF.

At least ten counts were recorded for this clone. Genes and germline come from the mouse. The CDR3 end lies 4 residues beyond the end of the read and is filled in from the germline J gene. Additional DNA sequences in this sample encode the identical CDR3. The V call is TRBV13-1, the J call TRBJ2-3, with D maybe TRBD2 (6 bases). The germline gives CDR1 NSHNY, CDR2 SYGAGN. V lost 0 bases, J lost 1 base, and 9 bases lay in between. CDR3 length: 15 amino acids. CDR3 protein: CASSDARGGAETLYF. The sequenced CDR3 bases are TGTGCCAGCAGTGATGCCCGGGGGGGTGCAGAA.

Regarding this clone: Gene labels here are mouse ones. The CDR3 end is not reached by the read, which stops 4 residues before it; the germline J gene fills it in. This chain joins TRBV13-3 and TRBJ2-7, with D perhaps matching TRBD1 (6 bases). The CDR3 consists of 14 residues. In germline, CDR1 is NNHDY, CDR2 SYVADS. The sequenced CDR3 bases are TGTGCCAGCAGTGAACCGGGACAACAATAT. Amino acid sequence: CASSEPGQQY. The whole CDR3 sequence is CASSEPGQQYEQYF.

The table lists this clone with a few counts. Gene names denote mouse genes. The read comes to an end 4 residues before the CDR3 does, leaving the germline J gene to fill in the end. The V call is TRBV13-3, the J call TRBJ2-1, with 7 bases matching TRBD1. This CDR3 has 14 amino acids. CDR1 NNHDY and CDR2 SYVADS come from the germline V gene. Trimming took 4 bases from V and 3 from J; bases not matched to a gene: 4. The sequenced part of the CDR3 DNA is TGTGCCAGCAGTCAGGGGGAGATCTATGCT. Translating it yields CASSQGEIYA. The whole CDR3 is CASSQGEIYAEQFF.

With regard to this clone: Here the gene names and germline are mouse. The missing CDR3 end, 4 residues past where the read stops, is filled in from the germline J gene. This chain links TRBV5 with TRBJ2-5; maybe TRBD2 (5 bases). The CDR3 has 16 residues. V gave up 0 bases and J gave up 1 base, with 11 bases separating them. The germline V gene encodes CDR1 LGHNA and CDR2 YNLKQL (reference sequence). The CDR3 sequence is CASSQDSAWDQDTQYF. CDR3 bases read: TGTGCCAGCAGCCAAGATTCTGCCTGGGACCAAGAC.

This clone was counted only a few times. This may come from a read error, since a much larger clone is one base off. Mouse germline and gene names are used. Read data end 4 residues before the CDR3 end; the end is taken from the germline J gene. The identical CDR3 is also encoded by other nucleotide sequences in the sample. The V call is TRBV31, the J call TRBJ2-3; perhaps TRBD2 as D (6 bases). The CDR3 has 13 residues. Germline values: CDR1 GKSSPN, CDR2 SITVG. Trimming left V 3 bases short and J 0 bases short, with 7 bases between. The CDR3 bases that were read are TGTGCCTGGAGACTGGGTAGTGCAGAA. Its translation is CAWRLGSAE. The whole CDR3 sequence is CAWRLGSAETLYF.

As for this clone: Gene names are mouse gene names. The read finishes 3 residues shy of the CDR3 end, and the germline J gene is used to complete it. The chain employs TRBV5 and TRBJ1-6, with 9 bases identical to TRBD1. TRBJ1-6 is treated as an ORF (open reading frame) with a function not yet certain. Trimming cost V 4 bases and J 8 bases; bases outside gene matches: 3. From germline, CDR1 is LGHNA and CDR2 YNLKQL (reference sequence). The CDR3 contains 14 residues. Partial CDR3 DNA: TGTGCCAGCAGCCGGGGACAGGGTGATTCGCCC. This encodes CASSRGQGDSP. In full, the CDR3 is CASSRGQGDSPLYF.

This clone has a handful of counts. Genes and germline come from the mouse. Coverage ceases 4 residues before the CDR3 finishes, and the germline J gene fills in the end. This specimen includes other DNA sequences encoding the same CDR3. The V call is TRBV13-1, the J call TRBJ1-1; TRBD1 might be the D (5 bases). This CDR3 comprises 13 residues. Trimming stripped 5 bases from V and 0 bases from J, with 8 bases between. Germline V gene data show CDR1 as NSHNY and CDR2 as SYGAGN. The CDR3 DNA, read in part, is TGTGCCAGCAGGGGGGGGGCAAACACA. Amino acid sequence: CASRGGANT. The CDR3 as a whole reads CASRGGANTEVFF.

Only a few counts were recorded for this clone. Mouse gene names apply. The read falls 4 residues short of the CDR3 end, and the missing part is taken from the germline J gene. The chain recombines TRBV14 with TRBJ2-7, with TRBD2 matching 10 bases. Looked up from germline, CDR1 is SGHDT and CDR2 is FRDEAV. The CDR3 loop spans 13 amino acids. The DNA read from the CDR3 is TGTGCCAGCAGCCCCGGACTGGGGGAT. Translation gives CASSPGLGD. The whole CDR3 protein is CASSPGLGDEQYF.

In this sample, this clone turned up many times. Here the gene names and germline are mouse. The DNA read from the CDR3 is TGTGCTAGCAGTAGAGCCATTAGTGCAGAA. Protein product: CASSRAISAE. From start to end, the CDR3 is CASSRAISAETLYF. This chain joins TRBV17 and TRBJ2-3; D gene uncertain. The read falls 4 residues short of the CDR3 end, and the missing part is taken from the germline J gene. Between the trimmed V and J ends, which lost 1 base and 0 bases, there was a span of 5 bases. The CDR3 has 14 amino acids. The germline CDR1 and CDR2 sequences are MNHDT and YYDKIL.

This clone appeared a few times. Gene and germline names: mouse. The CDR3 DNA, read in part, is TGTGCCAGCAGTATGGGCTGGGGCCCCCCTAGTGCAGAA. This encodes CASSMGWGPPSAE. The CDR3 in its entirety is CASSMGWGPPSAETLYF. J is TRBJ2-3 and V is TRBV19; possibly TRBD2 for D (6 bases). The CDR3 is cut off 4 residues early in the read; its end comes from the germline J gene. Germline CDR1 FNHDT, CDR2 SITEND (reference sequence). The V and J ends lost 2 bases and 0 bases respectively, with 16 bases between them. The CDR3 loop spans 17 amino acids.

This clone turned up a few times. These gene names are mouse names. This CDR3 is CASSQTGGVYEQYF. The sequenced part of the CDR3 DNA is TGTGCTAGCAGTCAGACTGGGGGGGTCTAT. The chain has TRBV17 and TRBJ2-7; 11 bases are a match to TRBD2. The CDR3 extends 4 residues past the end of the read, so its final part is completed from the germline J gene. CDR3 length equals 14 residues. V was pared by 5 bases and J by 3 bases, with 3 bases of the junction left unmatched. Per germline, CDR1 MNHDT and CDR2 YYDKIL.

This clone was found many times. Gene names are mouse gene names. The sample holds other DNA sequences that translate to the same CDR3. CDR3 region: CASSRGQGADTQYF. The part of the CDR3 DNA that was read is TGTGCTAGCAGTAGAGGGCAGGGGGCAGAC. The rearrangement links TRBV17 to TRBJ2-5, with 8 positions matching TRBD1. Read sequence stops 4 residues before the CDR3 end, and the germline J gene provides the missing end. In germline, CDR1 is MNHDT, CDR2 YYDKIL. The CDR3 consists of 14 residues.

Worth noting for this clone: Gene names and germline refer to mouse. The read falls 4 residues short of the CDR3 end, and the missing part is taken from the germline J gene. This same CDR3 is encoded by further DNA sequences in the sample. The chain recombines TRBV31 with TRBJ1-2; D ambiguous. Between the trimmed V and J ends, which lost 0 bases and 0 bases, there was a span of 8 bases. This CDR3 contains 14 residues. CDR1 and CDR2 from the germline V gene are GKSSPN and SITVG. CDR3 bases read: TGTGCCTGGAGTCTATGGGGTGCAAACTCC. It specifies CAWSLWGANS. The CDR3 as a whole reads CAWSLWGANSDYTF.

This clone was counted only a few times. Each gene name is a mouse one. The observed sequence ends 4 residues before the CDR3 terminus, with the missing tail filled in from the germline J gene. The same CDR3 also results from other DNA sequences found in this sample. The chain combines TRBV1 with TRBJ2-5, with D perhaps TRBD1 (6 bases). CDR1 is NSQYPW and CDR2 is LRSPGD in the germline V gene (reference sequence). This CDR3 region has 15 residues. The V and J ends lost 3 bases and 2 bases respectively, with 12 bases between them. CDR3 DNA (partial): TGCACCTGCAGTGCGGCCGGGACAATCCAAGAC. It is translated as CTCSAAGTIQD. The whole CDR3 protein is CTCSAAGTIQDTQYF.